The 24 T cell receptor beta chains below were found in one sample sequenced in a study of cytomegalovirus exposure and HLA in healthy donors. PCR involved 60 Vbeta and 13 Jbeta primers. Clones were read by immunoSEQ multiplex PCR, and TCRdb kept only the in-frame ones, dropping some. This sample yields over 80,000 clones, of which 70% to 80% are seen a single time; over 15% belongs to the top ten. The specimen was PBMCs. These receptor sequences come from a man in his sixties in good health and CMV-seropositive.

The gene calls are TRBV4-2 and TRBJ2-1; 10 nucleotides agree with TRBD2. This CDR3 has 18 amino acids. The germline gives CDR1 LGHNA, CDR2 YNFKEQ. V lost 0 bases to trimming and J lost 4 bases; unmatched junction nucleotides: 9. The DNA of the CDR3 is TGTGCCAGCAGCCAAGATGCTAGCGGGGGTTTCCCATACAATGAGCAGTTCTTC. Amino acids: CASSQDASGGFPYNEQFF.

The gene calls are TRBV6-5 and TRBJ2-5, with D maybe TRBD2 (6 bases). CDR1 is MNHEY and CDR2 is SVGAGI in the germline V gene. Trimming stripped 5 bases from V and 12 bases from J, with 16 bases between. The CDR3 sequence is 12 residues long. The CDR3 sequence is CASSPDGGIKYF. The CDR3 bases are TGTGCCAGCAGTCCCGATGGCGGGATAAAGTACTTC.

The CDR3 DNA is TGTGCCAGCAGTGAATATTCAGGGTGGAGTGAAAAACTGTTTTTT. It is translated as CASSEYSGWSEKLFF. The rearrangement links TRBV25-1 to TRBJ1-4; perhaps TRBD1 as D (5 bases). In germline, CDR1 is MGHDK, CDR2 SYGVNS. CDR3 length equals 15 residues. Trimming stripped 0 bases from V and 7 bases from J, with 12 bases between.

This chain connects TRBV7-8 to TRBJ2-1; TRBD2 agrees at 8 bases. The CDR3 has 13 amino acids. Germline assignment: CDR1 SGHVS and CDR2 FQNEAQ. The V gene end was trimmed by 1 base and the J gene end by 10 bases; junction bases not matched to a gene: 3. The CDR3 is CASSLGLAREQFF. CDR3 in DNA: TGTGCCAGCAGCTTAGGACTAGCGAGGGAGCAGTTCTTC. Variable domain in full (rest from reference TRBV7-8 and TRBJ2-1): GAGVSQSPRYKVAKRGQDVALRCDPISGHVSLFWYQQALGQGPEFLTYFQNEAQLDKSGLPSDRFFAERPEGSVSTLKIQRTQQEDSAVYLCASSLGLAREQFFGPGTRLTVL.

The CDR3 DNA is TGTGCCAGCAGCCCCGGCGGAAACTATGGCTACACCTTC. Translating it yields CASSPGGNYGYTF. The chain links TRBV2 to TRBJ1-2, with D unclear. There are 13 residues in the CDR3. The germline V gene encodes CDR1 SNHLY and CDR2 FYNNEI. The germline V and J ends were trimmed by 6 bases and 2 bases, with 10 bases remaining between them.

A remark on this clone: The same CDR3 arises from other DNA sequences in this sample as well. CDR3 amino acids: CASSVGTSGGQETQYF. The CDR3 DNA reads as TGTGCCAGCAGCGTTGGGACTAGCGGGGGCCAAGAGACCCAGTACTTC. The rearrangement joins TRBV9 to TRBJ2-5; 14 bases are a match to TRBD2. The germline V gene has CDR1 SGDLS and CDR2 YYNGEE. The J segment lost 1 base and the V segment lost 2 bases, leaving 1 base of the junction unmatched. The CDR3 has 16 residues.

V is TRBV27 and J is TRBJ2-5; D is unresolved. V lost 5 bases and J 0 bases, leaving 7 bases between the germline ends. CDR1 and CDR2 from the germline V gene are MNHEY and SMNVEV (reference sequence). The CDR3 is made up of 13 amino acids. The CDR3 DNA reads TGTGCCAGCAGTCCCCTATACCAAGAGACCCAGTACTTC. It translates to CASSPLYQETQYF.

This clone appeared a single time. The rearrangement joins TRBV7-2 to TRBJ2-7; the match to TRBD2 covers 7 bases. Germline CDR1 is SGHTA and CDR2 is FQGNSA. V trimming: 5 bases; J trimming: 3 bases; junction bases outside the gene matches: 22. The CDR3 length is 19 residues. Here the CDR3 reads CASSPRGRRVGGEGYEQYF. The CDR3 DNA sequence: TGTGCCAGCAGCCCACGGGGCAGACGGGTGGGTGGGGAGGGCTACGAGCAGTACTTC. The variable domain in full, with the rest retrieved from reference TRBV7-2 and TRBJ2-7, is GAGVSQSPSNKVTEKGKDVELRCDPISGHTALYWYRQSLGQGLEFLIYFQGNSAPDKSGLPSDRFSAERTGGSVSTLTIQRTQQEDSAVYLCASSPRGRRVGGEGYEQYFGPGTRLTVT.

The CDR3 protein is CASSLKGLAGNEQFF. CDR3 DNA sequence: TGTGCCAGCAGCTTAAAGGGACTAGCGGGGAATGAGCAGTTCTTC. The chain employs TRBV11-1 and TRBJ2-1; 13 bases map to TRBD2. CDR3 size: 15 residues. Germline V gene sequence: CDR1 SGHAT, CDR2 FQDESV (reference sequence). The J segment lost 7 bases and the V segment lost 2 bases, leaving 2 bases of the junction unmatched.

This chain connects TRBV4-3 to TRBJ1-2; 7 nucleotides line up with TRBD1. This CDR3 is built from 12 residues. Germline V CDR1 and CDR2: LGHNA, YSLEER. J was trimmed by 8 bases and V by 3 bases; bases with no gene match: 3. The CDR3 nucleotides are TGCGCCAGCAGCCACCTGACAGGGGGCTACACCTTC. It is translated as CASSHLTGGYTF.

The genes are TRBV2 and TRBJ2-1, with 11 bases identical to TRBD1. With 1 base clipped from V and 7 bases from J, the junction kept 6 bases outside the gene matches. Germline lookup yields CDR1 SNHLY and CDR2 FYNNEI. This CDR3 is 16 amino acids long. The CDR3 protein is CASSEGTGGIINEQFF. CDR3 DNA: TGTGCCAGCAGTGAAGGGACAGGGGGCATCATAAATGAGCAGTTCTTC.

The V call is TRBV19, the J call TRBJ1-6; a possible D gene is TRBD1 (6 bases). Looked up from germline, CDR1 is LNHDA and CDR2 is SQIVND (reference sequence). This CDR3 is built from 15 residues. V was cut by 3 bases and J by 10 bases, with 16 bases left in between. CDR3: CASSIKGQENSPLHF. The CDR3 DNA is TGTGCCAGTAGTATCAAGGGACAAGAGAACTCACCCCTCCACTTT.

The CDR3 is CASSQEAPGDRGRGYTF. The CDR3, as DNA: TGCGCCAGCAGCCAAGAGGCCCCGGGAGACAGGGGGAGAGGCTACACCTTC. The V and J genes are TRBV4-1 and TRBJ1-2; TRBD1 matches at 9 bases. The V gene's germline CDR1 is MGHRA and CDR2 YSYEKL. The V segment lost 0 bases and the J segment 8 bases; nucleotides outside the gene matches: 13. The CDR3 has 17 residues.

The gene calls are TRBV4-1 and TRBJ1-2; unclear D gene. Germline CDR1 and CDR2: MGHRA and YSYEKL. Trimming took 2 bases from V and 3 from J, leaving 16 bases between them. This CDR3 is 16 amino acids long. The CDR3 is CASSQLTVSGHYGYTF. CDR3 DNA: TGCGCCAGCAGCCAACTAACCGTCAGCGGTCACTATGGCTACACCTTC.

V usage is TRBV27 and J usage is TRBJ1-3; D ambiguous. V lost 0 bases and J lost 5, with 8 bases in between. CDR3 size: 14 residues. Germline CDR1 and CDR2: MNHEY and SMNVEV (reference sequence). CDR3 nucleotides: TGTGCCAGCAGTTTATCGGGCGGGAGAAACACCATATATTTT. Protein product: CASSLSGGRNTIYF.

CDR3: CASSWGTASYEQYF. In DNA form, the CDR3 reads TGCGCCAGCAGCTGGGGGACAGCCTCCTACGAGCAGTACTTC. The rearrangement links TRBV5-1 to TRBJ2-7, with TRBD1 identical over 7 bases. Germline V lookup: CDR1 SGHRS, CDR2 YFSETQ. J gave up 0 bases and V 3 bases, and 3 bases lay outside the gene matches. The CDR3 covers 14 residues.

The rearrangement links TRBV2 to TRBJ2-7; D perhaps matches TRBD1 (5 bases). Germline V gives CDR1 SNHLY, CDR2 FYNNEI. The CDR3 spans 14 residues. Deletions cut 10 bases from V and 2 bases from J, with 18 bases between. Here the CDR3 DNA reads TGTGCCAAAAGTGCGGACAAGTTCACCTACGAGCAGTACTTC. Protein sequence: CAKSADKFTYEQYF. Full variable domain (remainder filled in from reference TRBV2 and TRBJ2-7): EPEVTQTPSHQVTQMGQEVILRCVPISNHLYFYWYRQILGQKVEFLVSFYNNEISEKSEIFDDQFSVERPDGSNFTLKIRSTKLEDSAMYFCAKSADKFTYEQYFGPGTRLTVT.

The chain joins TRBV15 to TRBJ2-1, with TRBD1 matching over 10 bases. Germline CDR1 and CDR2: LNHNV and YYDKDF (reference sequence). The trim removed 5 bases at V and 7 bases at J, leaving 11 bases unmatched. The CDR3 extends over 16 amino acids. This CDR3 reads CATSLNPGQGKNEQFF. DNA for the CDR3: TGTGCCACCAGCCTCAACCCGGGACAGGGGAAGAATGAGCAGTTCTTC.

This chain links TRBV18 with TRBJ2-5; 11 bases are shared with TRBD1. The closer fit of TRBJ2-7 to the DNA end suggests the J call may be wrong. Per the germline V gene, CDR1 is KGHSH and CDR2 is LQKENI. This CDR3 comprises 15 residues. CDR3 nucleotide sequence: TGTGCCAGCTCACCACCGGGACAGGGGGGGTACGAGCAGTACTTC. This sequence encodes CASSPPGQGGYEQYF.

The CDR3 here is CASSPPLAGVQGELFF. Here the CDR3 DNA reads TGTGCCAGCTCACCACCGCTAGCGGGGGTCCAGGGGGAGCTGTTTTTT. V gene TRBV18 combines with J gene TRBJ2-2; 10 nucleotides line up with TRBD2. There are 16 residues in the CDR3. In germline, CDR1 is KGHSH, CDR2 LQKENI. The J segment lost 8 bases and the V segment lost 0 bases, leaving 6 bases of the junction unmatched. Filled out from reference TRBV18 and TRBJ2-2, the complete variable domain reads NAGVMQNPRHLVRRRGQEARLRCSPMKGHSHVYWYRQLPEEGLKFMVYLQKENIIDESGMPKERFSAEFPKEGPSILRIQQVVRGDSAAYFCASSPPLAGVQGELFFGEGSRLTVL.

This clone was picked up a small number of times. The rearrangement joins TRBV7-6 to TRBJ1-4; D perhaps matches TRBD1 (5 bases). This CDR3 is 13 amino acids long. The V gene's germline CDR1 is SGHVS and CDR2 FNYEAQ. Deletions cut 5 bases from V and 5 bases from J, with 9 bases between. The chain's CDR3 is CASSLGLNEKLFF. CDR3 sequence (DNA): TGTGCCAGCAGCCTGGGACTAAATGAAAAACTGTTTTTT.

Written as DNA, the CDR3 is TGTGCCAGCAGTAAGGGGACTAGCGGGGTGTTCAATGAGCAGTTCTTC. It yields the protein CASSKGTSGVFNEQFF. This chain connects TRBV2 to TRBJ2-1; 13 positions agree with TRBD2. The V segment lost 5 bases and the J segment 6 bases; nucleotides outside the gene matches: 7. Germline CDR1 SNHLY, CDR2 FYNNEI. The CDR3 is 16 residues long.

The chain joins TRBV6-1 to TRBJ1-5, with unresolved D. Germline values: CDR1 MNHNS, CDR2 SASEGT. Trimming removed 5 bases from V and 6 bases from J, with 8 bases in between. The CDR3 totals 12 residues. CDR3 sequence: CASSRGSQPQHF. Written as DNA, the CDR3 is TGTGCCAGCAGTAGAGGGTCTCAGCCCCAGCATTTT.

This rearrangement joins TRBV4-1 to TRBJ1-5; 12 positions match TRBD1. J was trimmed by 4 bases and V by 4 bases; bases with no gene match: 8. The CDR3 spans 17 residues. The germline V gene encodes CDR1 MGHRA and CDR2 YSYEKL. CDR3: CASSLSGTGGGNQPQHF. The CDR3 region has the DNA TGCGCCAGCAGCCTAAGTGGGACAGGGGGCGGGAATCAGCCCCAGCATTTT.